A selection of T cell receptor beta chains follows, all from one sample in a study of blood T cell repertoires in COVID-19. The method was immunoSEQ multiplex PCR; TCRdb's version includes in-frame clones alone and lacks a portion of them. This table holds about 250,000 clones, approximately 89% found once. The sequenced sample was peripheral blood. All receptors derive from a young woman with COVID-19, enrolled during active disease. CDR3s include the opening cysteine and the closing phenylalanine or tryptophan. D genes are given only for firm matches. Rows give clone size only sometimes, using once, few, many, or a class for an expanded clone.

-	TRBJ1-2	-	TRBV6-7	TGTGCCAGCAGTTACTCCCTTTCGCCGAGCCAGGCTACTAACTATGGCTACACCTTC	CASSYSLSPSQATNYGYTF
once	TRBJ2-3	TRBD2	TRBV11-2	TGTGCCAGCAGCCCCGGACGGGGGAGGGCTAGCACAGATACGCAGTATTTT	CASSPGRGRASTDTQYF
-	TRBJ1-4	TRBD1	TRBV9	TGTGCCAGCAGCACCCGGGACAGGTTAAATGAAAAACTGTTTTTT	CASSTRDRLNEKLFF
-	TRBJ1-5	-	TRBV11-3	TGTGCCAGCAGCTTAGGGCGGGGAAGCAATCAGCCCCAGCATTTT	CASSLGRGSNQPQHF
-	TRBJ2-2	-	TRBV6-6	TGTGCCAGCCTAGGGGCCGGGGAGCTGTTTTTT	CASLGAGELFF
few	TRBJ1-2	-	TRBV28	TGTGCCAGCAGTGCGATCTTCAGGGCTAACTATGGCTACACCTTC	CASSAIFRANYGYTF
-	TRBJ2-3	-	TRBV11-3	TGTGCCAGCAGCCCTCCCAGCACAGATACGCAGTATTTT	CASSPPSTDTQYF
once	TRBJ1-5	-	TRBV21-1	TGTGCCAGCAGCAGTTACGGGTCCCACAATCAGCCCCAGCATTTT	CASSSYGSHNQPQHF
-	TRBJ2-3	-	TRBV4-3	TGCGCCAGCAGCCAAGATTACGGTGACACAGATACGCAGTATTTT	CASSQDYGDTDTQYF
-	TRBJ2-7	TRBD1	TRBV18	TGTGCCAGCTCACCGGACAGGTGGTCGAGCTCCTACGAGCAGTACTTC	CASSPDRWSSSYEQYF
once	TRBJ1-2	-	TRBV2	TGTGCCAGCGGGGGGGATGGCTACACCTTC	CASGGDGYTF
-	TRBJ1-2	TRBD1	TRBV6-5	TGTGCCAGCAGTTTGGACAGGGGGCGTATCTACTATGGCTACACCTTC	CASSLDRGRIYYGYTF
-	TRBJ1-2	TRBD1	TRBV28	TGTGCCAGCAGACCGACAGGGGACTATGGCTACACCTTC	CASRPTGDYGYTF
-	TRBJ2-4	-	TRBV11-2	TGTGCCAGCAGCTTAGATGGAGTGCTAGCCAAAAACATTCAGTACTTC	CASSLDGVLAKNIQYF
-	TRBJ1-5	TRBD1	TRBV6-5	TGTGCCAGCAGCAGACAGGGGGATAGCAATCAGCCCCAGCATTTT	CASSRQGDSNQPQHF
-	TRBJ1-1	TRBD1	TRBV4-1	TGCGCCAGCAGCCACCGACAGGGGAGCACTGAAGCTTTCTTT	CASSHRQGSTEAFF
-	TRBJ2-5	TRBD1	TRBV4-2	TGTGCCAGCAGACACAGGGGGGAGGAGACCCAGTACTTC	CASRHRGEETQYF
-	TRBJ1-1	-	TRBV11-2	TGTGCCAGCAGCTCACCAGGGATGACTGAAGCTTTCTTT	CASSSPGMTEAFF
-	TRBJ2-3	TRBD2	TRBV10-1	TGCGCCAGCAGTGTGACGGGACTAGCGGGACCAGATACGCAGTATTTT	CASSVTGLAGPDTQYF
-	TRBJ1-2	-	TRBV4-3	TGCGCCAGCAGCCAAGCGCTACAGGGAGACTATGGCTACACCTTC	CASSQALQGDYGYTF
-	TRBJ2-7	TRBD2	TRBV6-2/TRBV6-3	TGTGCCAGCAGTTCTGGGACTAGCGGGGCGTCCATCTCCTACGAGCAGTACTTC	CASSSGTSGASISYEQYF
-	TRBJ1-1	-	TRBV12-3/TRBV12-4	TGTGCCAGCAGTTTAGGTAGGGCGGGTGAAGCTTTCTTT	CASSLGRAGEAFF
-	TRBJ2-3	TRBD2	TRBV5-6	TGTGCCAGCGCTGCGGGACTAGCGGGAGGTACAGATACGCAGTATTTT	CASAAGLAGGTDTQYF
-	TRBJ2-3	TRBD1	TRBV6-6	TGTGCCAGCAGTTGGGACAGGGGTGGGACAGATACGCAGTATTTT	CASSWDRGGTDTQYF
few	TRBJ2-7	-	TRBV27	TGTGCCAGCAGTTCTCGGGGAGGTTACGAGCAGTACTTC	CASSSRGGYEQYF
-	TRBJ2-5	-	TRBV5-5	TGTGCCAGCAGCCCAAACCCGGTGGAGACCCAGTACTTC	CASSPNPVETQYF
-	TRBJ2-3	TRBD2	TRBV10-1	TGCGCCAGCAGTGAGTCTGCTAGCGGGGGCACAGATACGCAGTATTTT	CASSESASGGTDTQYF
-	TRBJ2-2	-	TRBV4-3	TGCGCCAGCAGCCAGCTACGCACCGGGGAGCTGTTTTTT	CASSQLRTGELFF
few	TRBJ1-5	-	TRBV29-1	TGCAGCGTTGGGACACTTTTCGATCAGCCCCAGCATTTT	CSVGTLFDQPQHF
-	TRBJ2-7	-	TRBV28	TGTGCCAGCAGCATAATAGGGGGGGCCTACGAGCAGTACTTC	CASSIIGGAYEQYF
-	TRBJ2-1	TRBD2	TRBV6-2/TRBV6-3	TGTGCCAGCAGTTACGAAAGACTAGCGGGAACTAGCCGATCCTACAATGAGCAGTTCTTC	CASSYERLAGTSRSYNEQFF
-	TRBJ1-4	-	TRBV13	TGTGCCAGCAGCCAAGGACTAGGTGAAAAACTGTTTTTT	CASSQGLGEKLFF
-	TRBJ1-1	-	TRBV6-2/TRBV6-3	TGTGCCAGCAGCTCTACAAGAGCGGCCCCTGAAGCTTTCTTT	CASSSTRAAPEAFF
-	TRBJ2-3	TRBD2	TRBV7-2	TGTGCCAGCGGCATAACTAGCGGGGGGTCCGATACGCAGTATTTT	CASGITSGGSDTQYF
-	TRBJ1-2	TRBD1	TRBV15	TGTGCCACCAGCAGTCTCCGGGACAGGGGTTATAGCTATGGCTACACCTTC	CATSSLRDRGYSYGYTF
-	TRBJ2-3	TRBD1	TRBV10-3	TGTGCCATCAGCCCGGGACAGGGGGACACAGATACGCAGTATTTT	CAISPGQGDTDTQYF
-	TRBJ2-7	-	TRBV15	TGTGCCACCAGCAGAGATAGCGGCTACCCCTACGAGCAGTACTTC	CATSRDSGYPYEQYF
-	TRBJ1-5	-	TRBV19	TGTGCCAGTAGCATCACCCCGGGTCAGCCCCAGCATTTT	CASSITPGQPQHF
-	TRBJ2-3	TRBD2	TRBV5-1	TGCGCCAGCAGCCCCAGGACTAGCGGCACAGATACGCAGTATTTT	CASSPRTSGTDTQYF
-	TRBJ1-3	-	TRBV7-2	TGTGCCAGCCGTCGGTCTGTTGGTACCTCTGGAAACACCATATATTTT	CASRRSVGTSGNTIYF
-	TRBJ2-7	TRBD2	TRBV3-1/TRBV3-2	TGTGCCAGCCGGGGGGACTCCTACGAGCAGTACTTC	CASRGDSYEQYF
-	TRBJ2-2	TRBD1	TRBV5-1	TGCGCCAGCAGCCAGGACAGGGGGCAGGCCGGGGAGCTGTTTTTT	CASSQDRGQAGELFF